This T cell receptor beta chain was identified during a study of PD-1 blockade in classical Hodgkin lymphoma. General study points: With CD4+ cells, TCR diversity rose significantly by C4D1, but not with CD8+ cells.

Exposure to brentuximab vedotin varied, and each patient had relapsed following autologous stem cell transplantation. Complete response, partial response or progressive disease was recorded as best response. This CDR3 comprises 15 residues. CDR1 SGHDN and CDR2 FVKESK come from the germline V gene. The V gene end was trimmed by 5 bases and the J gene end by 3 bases; junction bases not matched to a gene: 7. Points on this clone: The target antigen is unknown.

Profiled with immunoSEQ multiplex PCR; TCRdb holds only in-frame clones, not every one. The sample shows about 46,000 clones, about 73% of them seen only once. This receptor was obtained from a human donor with classical Hodgkin lymphoma. The chain has TRBV14 and TRBJ2-7; TRBD2 matches 10 bases. Sequencing was performed on peripheral blood mononuclear cells (PBMCs), taken at baseline. CDR3 bases: TGTGCCAGCAGCGGTGGACTAGCGGTGTTCTACGAGCAGTACTTC. Its translation: CASSGGLAVFYEQYF.